These T cell receptor beta chains were read from a single sample in a study of CD4 and CD8 cells across lung adenocarcinoma regions. TCRdb fed the PCR reads into MiXCR, producing one record per CDR3 protein. The sample lists about 23,000 distinct CDR3 sequences; roughly half were seen once. Sequencing was done on a sample of CD4+ T cells from the center of a lung tumor. These receptors all stem from a male donor with lung adenocarcinoma. The CD4 and CD8 labels of this study may be unreliable. Both conserved end residues are part of each CDR3.

V gene | CDR3 protein
TRBV30 | CAWSVGGLAGKNIQYF
TRBV6-2/TRBV6-3 | CASSIQGQGANTQYF
TRBV24-1 | CATSDLGAGSFNEQFF
TRBV4-2 | CASSQGVLERNEQFF
TRBV6-1 | CASSEALPGQGFLNEQFF
TRBV6-5 | CASSYPDRARGLAGNTDTQYF
TRBV6-1 | CASSQGTGAGENIQYF
TRBV20-1 | CSVDQGGTNEKLFF
TRBV28 | CASSLPTGVLEQYF
TRBV6-1 | CGTGHGGSGRKTQYF
TRBV5-1 | CASSWGRENTEAFF
TRBV6-5 | CASSYLGTATRDYGYTF
TRBV6-1 | CASSQKGGNSNQPQHF
TRBV6-4 | CASSAFASGRYNEQFF
TRBV6-1 | CARGVGGGDPETQYF
TRBV7-3 | CASDRHRASEYYNEQFF
TRBV6-1 | CASTQRRYASTDTQYF
TRBV10-3 | CGGSRQGTSTETQYF
TRBV6-5 | CASSYFGLAGGYNEQYF
TRBV3-1 | CASSPDGRILAKNIQYF
TRBV10-2 | CASSELRAPYEQYF
TRBV6-1 | CASSGRLAGNTGELFF
TRBV6-2/TRBV6-3 | CASSYTQIEVPFF
TRBV27 | CASRGPGAKNIQYF
TRBV27 | CASRTSNYGYTF
TRBV6-1 | CASMGLGAGNTGEQYF
TRBV27 | CGSRTGLRDKNIQYF
TRBV28 | CASSLSGTGELFF
TRBV6-1 | CASSERGGYLGPEAFF
TRBV27 | CASKALGTGITGAQFF
TRBV6-1 | CAVQERDYNSPLHF
TRBV6-1 | CASSLQAGIPEEQFF
TRBV12-3/TRBV12-4 | CASSSGQQYEQYF
TRBV6-5 | CASSSGQGAKDTQYF
TRBV10-2 | CASSPQAVSTGTQYF
TRBV6-5 | CASSYSRGGKAGEQFF
TRBV12-3/TRBV12-4 | CASSDTVKNTETLYF
TRBV6-1 | CASQPMAVSTDEQFF
TRBV10-3 | CAAGLEGGRSETQYF
TRBV28 | CASSLQSSYEQYF
TRBV6-1 | CARGLQAVSPGAQYF
TRBV9 | CASSSEGGRNQPQHF